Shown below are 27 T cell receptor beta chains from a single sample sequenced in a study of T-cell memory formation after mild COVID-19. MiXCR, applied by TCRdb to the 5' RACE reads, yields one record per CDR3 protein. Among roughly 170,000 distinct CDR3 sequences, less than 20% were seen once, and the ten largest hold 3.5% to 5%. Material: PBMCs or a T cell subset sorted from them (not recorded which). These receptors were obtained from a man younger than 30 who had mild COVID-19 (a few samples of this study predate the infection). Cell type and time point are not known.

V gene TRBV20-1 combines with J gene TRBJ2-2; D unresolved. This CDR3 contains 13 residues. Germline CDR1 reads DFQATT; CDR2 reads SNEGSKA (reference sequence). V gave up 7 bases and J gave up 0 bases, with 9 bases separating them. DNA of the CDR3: TGCAGTGGGGCCCTCTCGAACACCGGGGAGCTGTTTTTT. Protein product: CSGALSNTGELFF.

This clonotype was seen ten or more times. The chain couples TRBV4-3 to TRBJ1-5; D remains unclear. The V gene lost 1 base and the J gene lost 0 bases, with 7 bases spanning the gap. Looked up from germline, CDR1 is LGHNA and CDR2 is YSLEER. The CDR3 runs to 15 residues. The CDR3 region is CASSQGGYSNQPQHF. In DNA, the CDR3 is TGCGCCAGCAGCCAAGGAGGTTATAGCAATCAGCCCCAGCATTTT.

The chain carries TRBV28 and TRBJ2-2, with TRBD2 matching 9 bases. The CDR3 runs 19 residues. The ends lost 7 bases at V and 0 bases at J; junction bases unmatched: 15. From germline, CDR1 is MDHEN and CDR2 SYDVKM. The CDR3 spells CASKEAGGPTFANTGELFF. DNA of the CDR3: TGTGCCAGCAAGGAAGCGGGGGGCCCAACCTTCGCGAACACCGGGGAGCTGTTTTTT.

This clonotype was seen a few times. CDR3 sequence: CASARAYQETQYF. In DNA form, the CDR3 reads TGCGCATCAGCTAGGGCGTACCAAGAGACCCAGTACTTC. The chain has TRBV5-1 and TRBJ2-5, with D uncertain. The CDR3 is made up of 13 amino acids. Germline CDR1 is SGHRS and CDR2 is YFSETQ.

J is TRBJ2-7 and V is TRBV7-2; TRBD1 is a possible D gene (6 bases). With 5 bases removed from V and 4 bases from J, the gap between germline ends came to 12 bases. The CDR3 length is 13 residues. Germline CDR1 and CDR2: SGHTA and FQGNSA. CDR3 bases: TGTGCCAGCAGCCTTTGGGACAATTACGAGCAGTACTTC. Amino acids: CASSLWDNYEQYF. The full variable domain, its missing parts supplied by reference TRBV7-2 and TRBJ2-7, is GAGVSQSPSNKVTEKGKDVELRCDPISGHTALYWYRQSLGQGLEFLIYFQGNSAPDKSGLPSDRFSAERTGGSVSTLTIQRTQQEDSAVYLCASSLWDNYEQYFGPGTRLTVT.

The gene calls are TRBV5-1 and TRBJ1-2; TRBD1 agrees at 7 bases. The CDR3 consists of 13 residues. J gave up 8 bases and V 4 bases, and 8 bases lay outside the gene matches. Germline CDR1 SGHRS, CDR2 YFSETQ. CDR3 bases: TGCGCCAGCAGCGCAATACAGGGGCAAGGCTACACCTTC. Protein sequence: CASSAIQGQGYTF.

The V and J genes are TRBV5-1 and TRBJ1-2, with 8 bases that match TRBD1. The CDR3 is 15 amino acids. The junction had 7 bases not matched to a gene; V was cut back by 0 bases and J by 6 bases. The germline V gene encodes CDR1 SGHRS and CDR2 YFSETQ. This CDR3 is CASSLGTGHANGYTF. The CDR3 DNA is TGCGCCAGCAGCTTGGGGACAGGGCATGCTAATGGCTACACCTTC.

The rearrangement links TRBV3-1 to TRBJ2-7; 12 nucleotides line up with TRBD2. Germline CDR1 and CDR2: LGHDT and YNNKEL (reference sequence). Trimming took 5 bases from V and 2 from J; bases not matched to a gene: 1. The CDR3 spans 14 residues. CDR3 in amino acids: CASSASGGAYEQYF. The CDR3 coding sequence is TGTGCCAGCAGCGCTAGCGGGGGGGCCTACGAGCAGTACTTC.

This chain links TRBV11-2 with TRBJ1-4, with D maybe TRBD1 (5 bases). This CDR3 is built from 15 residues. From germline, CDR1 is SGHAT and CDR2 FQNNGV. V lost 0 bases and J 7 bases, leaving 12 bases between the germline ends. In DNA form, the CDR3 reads TGTGCCAGCAGCTTAGACGCAGGGATCCCTGAAAAACTGTTTTTT. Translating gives CASSLDAGIPEKLFF. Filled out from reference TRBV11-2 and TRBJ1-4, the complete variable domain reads EAGVAQSPRYKIIEKRQSVAFWCNPISGHATLYWYQQILGQGPKLLIQFQNNGVVDDSQLPKDRFSAERLKGVDSTLKIQPAKLEDSAVYLCASSLDAGIPEKLFFGSGTQLSVL.

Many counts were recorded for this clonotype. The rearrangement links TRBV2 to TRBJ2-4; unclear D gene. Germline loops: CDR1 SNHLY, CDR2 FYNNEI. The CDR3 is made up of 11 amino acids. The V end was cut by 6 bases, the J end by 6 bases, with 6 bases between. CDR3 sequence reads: CASRGANIQYF. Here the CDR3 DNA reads TGTGCCAGCAGGGGCGCAAACATTCAGTACTTC.

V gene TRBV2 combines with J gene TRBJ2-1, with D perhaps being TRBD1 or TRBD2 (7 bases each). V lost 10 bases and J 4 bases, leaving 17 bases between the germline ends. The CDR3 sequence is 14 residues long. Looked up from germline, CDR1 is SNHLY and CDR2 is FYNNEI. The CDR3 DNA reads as TGTGCCACACGCGGGGAGGGGGCTTACAATGAGCAGTTCTTC. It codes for CATRGEGAYNEQFF.

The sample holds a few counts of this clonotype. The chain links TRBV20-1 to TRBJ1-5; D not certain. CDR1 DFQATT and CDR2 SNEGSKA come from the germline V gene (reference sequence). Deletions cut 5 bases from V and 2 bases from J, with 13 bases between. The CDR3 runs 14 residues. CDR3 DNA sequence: TGCAGTGCTGGCCTGTTTGGTGGCAATCAGCCCCAGCATTTT. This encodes CSAGLFGGNQPQHF.

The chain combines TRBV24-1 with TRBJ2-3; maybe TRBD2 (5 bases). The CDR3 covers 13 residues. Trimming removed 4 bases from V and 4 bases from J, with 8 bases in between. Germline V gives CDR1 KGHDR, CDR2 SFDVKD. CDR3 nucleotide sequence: TGTGCCACCAGTGACCTAGCAGCAGATACGCAGTATTTT. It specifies CATSDLAADTQYF.

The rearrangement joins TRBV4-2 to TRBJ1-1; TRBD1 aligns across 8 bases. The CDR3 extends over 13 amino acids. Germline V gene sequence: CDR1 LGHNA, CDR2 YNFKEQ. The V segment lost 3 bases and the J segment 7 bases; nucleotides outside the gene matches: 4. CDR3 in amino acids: CASSHTDRGEAFF. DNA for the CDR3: TGTGCCAGCAGCCATACTGACAGGGGTGAAGCTTTCTTT.

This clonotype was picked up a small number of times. The CDR3 sequence: CASSYSTTGDEQFF. The CDR3 DNA reads as TGTGCCAGCAGTTACTCGACGACAGGGGATGAGCAGTTCTTC. V gene TRBV6-5 combines with J gene TRBJ2-1; 8 bases are a match to TRBD1. Germline CDR1 and CDR2: MNHEY and SVGAGI. V lost 0 bases to trimming and J lost 8 bases; unmatched junction nucleotides: 3. The CDR3 sequence is 14 residues long.

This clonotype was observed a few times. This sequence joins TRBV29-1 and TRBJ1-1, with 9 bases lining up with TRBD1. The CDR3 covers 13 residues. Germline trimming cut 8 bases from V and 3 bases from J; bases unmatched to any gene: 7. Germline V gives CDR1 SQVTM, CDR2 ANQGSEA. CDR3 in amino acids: CSPGDREDTEAFF. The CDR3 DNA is TGCAGCCCCGGGGACAGGGAGGACACTGAAGCTTTCTTT.

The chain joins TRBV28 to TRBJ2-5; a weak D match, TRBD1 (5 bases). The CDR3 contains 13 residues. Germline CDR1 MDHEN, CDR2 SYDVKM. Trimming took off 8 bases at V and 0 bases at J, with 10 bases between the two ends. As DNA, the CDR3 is TGTGCCAGCGACCCAGGGTACCAAGAGACCCAGTACTTC. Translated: CASDPGYQETQYF.

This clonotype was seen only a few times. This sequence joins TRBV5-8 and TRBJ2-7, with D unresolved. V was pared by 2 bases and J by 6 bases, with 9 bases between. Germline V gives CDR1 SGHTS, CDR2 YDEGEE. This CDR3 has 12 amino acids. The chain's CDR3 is CASSFIAGEQYF. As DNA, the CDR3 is TGTGCCAGCAGCTTCATAGCCGGCGAGCAGTACTTC.

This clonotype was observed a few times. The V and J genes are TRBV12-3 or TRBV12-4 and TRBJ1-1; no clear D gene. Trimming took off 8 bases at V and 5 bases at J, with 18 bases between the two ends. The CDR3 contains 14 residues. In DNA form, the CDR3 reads TGTGCCAGCTTCCCGGGGAACCGGAGGACTGAAGCTTTCTTT. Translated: CASFPGNRRTEAFF.

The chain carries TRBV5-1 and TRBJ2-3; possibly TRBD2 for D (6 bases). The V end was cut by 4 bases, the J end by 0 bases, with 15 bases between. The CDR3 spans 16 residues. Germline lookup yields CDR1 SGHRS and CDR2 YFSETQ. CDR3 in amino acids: CASSPLGRGSTDTQYF. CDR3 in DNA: TGCGCCAGCAGCCCGCTGGGGCGGGGCAGCACAGATACGCAGTATTTT.

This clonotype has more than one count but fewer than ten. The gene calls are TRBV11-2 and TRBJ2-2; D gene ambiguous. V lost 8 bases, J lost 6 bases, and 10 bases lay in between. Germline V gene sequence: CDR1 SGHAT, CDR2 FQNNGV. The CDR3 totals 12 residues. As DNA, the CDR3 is TGTGCCAGCCTTAACGGCCCCGGGGAGCTGTTTTTT. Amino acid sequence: CASLNGPGELFF.

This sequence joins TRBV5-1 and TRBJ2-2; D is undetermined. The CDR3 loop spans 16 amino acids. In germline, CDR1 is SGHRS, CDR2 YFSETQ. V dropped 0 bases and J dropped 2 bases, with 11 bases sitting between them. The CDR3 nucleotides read TGCGCCAGCAGCTTGGTAGTCCAGGCCAACACCGGGGAGCTGTTTTTT. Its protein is CASSLVVQANTGELFF.

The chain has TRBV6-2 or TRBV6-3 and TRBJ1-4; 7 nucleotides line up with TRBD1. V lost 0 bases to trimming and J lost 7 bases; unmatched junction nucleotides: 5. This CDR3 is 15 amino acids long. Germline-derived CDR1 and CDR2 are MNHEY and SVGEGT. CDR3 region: CASSYSRGLGEKLFF. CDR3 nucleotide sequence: TGTGCCAGCAGTTACTCGAGGGGGCTGGGTGAAAAACTGTTTTTT.

The CDR3 nucleotides read TGCAGTGCCCCTAGCGGGGGGGCCGCCGGGGAGCTGTTTTTT. Protein sequence: CSAPSGGAAGELFF. The J gene is TRBJ2-2, the V gene TRBV20-1; 12 nucleotides agree with TRBD2. Unmatched junction bases numbered 5, after V lost 6 bases and J lost 6 bases. The germline V gene encodes CDR1 DFQATT and CDR2 SNEGSKA (reference sequence). CDR3 size: 14 residues.

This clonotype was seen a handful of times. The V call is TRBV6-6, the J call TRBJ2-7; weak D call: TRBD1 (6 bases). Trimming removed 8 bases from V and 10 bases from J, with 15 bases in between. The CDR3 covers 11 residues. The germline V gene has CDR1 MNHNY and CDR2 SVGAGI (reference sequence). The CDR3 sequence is CASGEQGLQYF. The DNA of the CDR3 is TGTGCCAGCGGAGAGCAGGGGCTTCAGTACTTC.

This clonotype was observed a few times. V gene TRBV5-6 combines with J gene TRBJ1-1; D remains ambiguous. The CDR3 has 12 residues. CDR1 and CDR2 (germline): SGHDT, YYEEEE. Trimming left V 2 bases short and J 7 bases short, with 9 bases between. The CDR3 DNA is TGTGCCAGCAGCTTTCTAGGGCGTGAAGCTTTCTTT. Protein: CASSFLGREAFF.

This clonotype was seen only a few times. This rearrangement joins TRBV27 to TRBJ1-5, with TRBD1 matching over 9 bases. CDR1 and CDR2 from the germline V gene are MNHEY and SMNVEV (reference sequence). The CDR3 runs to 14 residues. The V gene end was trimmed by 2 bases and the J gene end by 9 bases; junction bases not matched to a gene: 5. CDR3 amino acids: CASSLKQGAGPQHF. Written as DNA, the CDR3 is TGTGCCAGCAGTTTAAAACAGGGGGCCGGGCCCCAGCATTTT.